These T cell receptor beta chains were read from a single sample in a study of vaccination effects on CD4 cells after COVID-19. These receptors are not linked to any known antigen. Here immunoSEQ multiplex PCR was the method, and the copy in TCRdb shows in-frame clones only, minus some. The sample contains 13,000 to 15,000 clones, 78% of which appear only once. The sequences come from CD4+ T cells from PBMCs cultured with HCoV-NL63 spike peptides, collected after COVID-19 vaccination. The receptors originated from a human donor who had a prior SARS-CoV-2 infection. CDR3s include the opening cysteine and the closing phenylalanine or tryptophan. The order of the fields is CDR3 protein, CDR3 DNA, V gene, clone size, J gene, D gene. D genes are given only for firm matches. A clone size is listed for some rows: how often the clone was seen (once, few, many), or a class if it is expanded.

CDR3: CASSRTGWDSPLHF
DNA: TGTGCCAGCAGCCGAACAGGTTGGGATTCACCCCTCCACTTT
V: TRBV7-3
size: -
J: TRBJ1-6
D: -

CDR3: CASSAPSSGNTIYF
DNA: TGTGCCAGCAGTGCTCCCTCGAGCGGAAACACCATATATTTT
V: TRBV25-1
size: -
J: TRBJ1-3
D: -

CDR3: CASSWDRGTQYF
DNA: TGTGCCAGCAGCTGGGACAGGGGGACCCAGTACTTC
V: TRBV5-4
size: once
J: TRBJ2-5
D: TRBD1

CDR3: CASGLGLAGDNEQFF
DNA: TGTGCTAGTGGTTTGGGTCTAGCGGGAGACAATGAGCAGTTCTTC
V: TRBV12-5
size: -
J: TRBJ2-1
D: TRBD2

CDR3: CASSLGDREKLFF
DNA: TGTGCCAGCAGTTTAGGGGACAGGGAAAAACTGTTTTTT
V: TRBV12-3/TRBV12-4
size: -
J: TRBJ1-4
D: TRBD1

CDR3: CASSLSRGEEKLFF
DNA: TGTGCTAGCAGCTTGTCCAGGGGTGAGGAAAAACTGTTTTTT
V: TRBV7-7
size: -
J: TRBJ1-4
D: -

CDR3: CASSRGGAGGYTF
DNA: TGTGCCAGCAGTCGCGGGGGGGCGGGTGGCTACACCTTC
V: TRBV12-3/TRBV12-4
size: few
J: TRBJ1-2
D: -

CDR3: CASSGDVVGYTF
DNA: TGTGCCAGCAGCGGGGACGTGGTGGGCTACACCTTC
V: TRBV5-4
size: -
J: TRBJ1-2
D: -

CDR3: CASTSGGSGNTIYF
DNA: TGCGCCAGCACCTCTGGGGGGTCAGGAAACACCATATATTTT
V: TRBV5-1
size: -
J: TRBJ1-3
D: -

CDR3: CASSQVTTASGYTF
DNA: TGTGCCAGCAGCCAAGTTACGACGGCCTCTGGCTACACCTTC
V: TRBV14
size: few
J: TRBJ1-2
D: -

CDR3: CASSTRGADTQYF
DNA: TGTGCCAGCAGTACCAGGGGGGCAGATACGCAGTATTTT
V: TRBV27
size: -
J: TRBJ2-3
D: -

CDR3: CASMGQDTGELFF
DNA: TGTGCCAGCATGGGACAGGACACCGGGGAGCTGTTTTTT
V: TRBV2
size: -
J: TRBJ2-2
D: TRBD1

CDR3: CASSTDRLAGLDTQYF
DNA: TGTGCCAGTAGTACCGATCGACTAGCGGGATTAGATACGCAGTATTTT
V: TRBV19
size: -
J: TRBJ2-3
D: TRBD2

CDR3: CASSLGDRIYGYTF
DNA: TGCGCCAGCAGCTTGGGGGACAGAATCTATGGCTACACCTTC
V: TRBV5-1
size: -
J: TRBJ1-2
D: TRBD1

CDR3: CASSSDRLANTGELFF
DNA: TGTGCCAGCTCATCCGACAGGCTAGCGAACACCGGGGAGCTGTTTTTT
V: TRBV18
size: -
J: TRBJ2-2
D: -

CDR3: CASSDTATYNEQFF
DNA: TGTGCCAGCAGCGATACCGCTACCTACAATGAGCAGTTCTTC
V: TRBV5-4
size: -
J: TRBJ2-1
D: -

CDR3: CASSFRVSQLMNTEAFF
DNA: TGTGCCAGCAGCTTTCGCGTCAGCCAGTTAATGAACACTGAAGCTTTCTTT
V: TRBV5-5
size: -
J: TRBJ1-1
D: -

CDR3: CATSIPEAFF
DNA: TGTGCCACCAGCATCCCTGAAGCTTTCTTT
V: TRBV27
size: -
J: TRBJ1-1
D: -

CDR3: CASSSTYLETQYF
DNA: TGTGCCAGCAGCTCAACTTACTTGGAGACCCAGTACTTC
V: TRBV11-3
size: -
J: TRBJ2-5
D: -

CDR3: CAISLSGRGATTAQYF
DNA: TGTGCCATAAGTCTGAGCGGAAGAGGCGCAACGACGGCCCAGTACTTC
V: TRBV6-8
size: -
J: TRBJ2-5
D: -

CDR3: CSVVLDARGSPLHF
DNA: TGCAGCGTTGTCTTGGACGCAAGGGGTTCACCCCTCCACTTT
V: TRBV29-1
size: -
J: TRBJ1-6
D: -

CDR3: CASSQGWGRGGTEAFF
DNA: TGTGCCAGCAGCCAAGGGTGGGGCAGGGGGGGCACTGAAGCTTTCTTT
V: TRBV14
size: -
J: TRBJ1-1
D: TRBD1

CDR3: CASTPRGTGELFF
DNA: TGTGCCAGCACCCCTCGGGGCACCGGGGAGCTGTTTTTT
V: TRBV7-2
size: -
J: TRBJ2-2
D: -

CDR3: CASKGPSTDTQYF
DNA: TGTGCCAGCAAGGGACCTAGCACAGATACGCAGTATTTT
V: TRBV6-5
size: -
J: TRBJ2-3
D: -

CDR3: CASSPRLADSYEQYF
DNA: TGTGCCAGCAGTCCCAGACTAGCAGACTCCTACGAGCAGTACTTC
V: TRBV6-5
size: -
J: TRBJ2-7
D: TRBD2

CDR3: CASSQRTGYQETQYF
DNA: TGTGCCAGCAGTCAGAGGACAGGGTACCAAGAGACCCAGTACTTC
V: TRBV6-5
size: -
J: TRBJ2-5
D: TRBD1

CDR3: CASSEAPGTSNEQYF
DNA: TGTGCCAGCAGTGAAGCCCCCGGGACTAGTAACGAGCAGTACTTC
V: TRBV2
size: -
J: TRBJ2-7
D: TRBD2

CDR3: CASSFSPGSPLHF
DNA: TGTGCCAGCAGCTTCTCTCCGGGTTCACCCCTCCACTTT
V: TRBV7-2
size: -
J: TRBJ1-6
D: -

CDR3: CASSPGTGAREQYF
DNA: TGTGCCAGCAGTCCCGGGACAGGGGCTCGGGAGCAGTACTTC
V: TRBV7-2
size: -
J: TRBJ2-7
D: TRBD1

CDR3: CASGTGGTRNNEQFF
DNA: TGTGCCAGCGGCACAGGGGGTACTAGGAACAATGAGCAGTTCTTC
V: TRBV18
size: -
J: TRBJ2-1
D: TRBD1

CDR3: CASSLGTSGGTDTQYF
DNA: TGCGCCAGCAGCTTAGGGACTAGCGGGGGCACAGATACGCAGTATTTT
V: TRBV4-1
size: few
J: TRBJ2-3
D: TRBD2

CDR3: CASSYSPGANTEAFF
DNA: TGTGCCAGCAGTTACTCCCCGGGGGCAAACACTGAAGCTTTCTTT
V: TRBV6-5
size: -
J: TRBJ1-1
D: -

CDR3: CASSLGATGTGELFF
DNA: TGCGCCAGCAGCTTAGGAGCTACAGGCACCGGGGAGCTGTTTTTT
V: TRBV5-1
size: -
J: TRBJ2-2
D: -

CDR3: CATSDAGVIGAGIWETQYF
DNA: TGTGCCACCAGTGATGCAGGCGTTATCGGTGCGGGGATCTGGGAGACCCAGTACTTC
V: TRBV24-1
size: -
J: TRBJ2-5
D: -

CDR3: CASSTGTSISDTQYF
DNA: TGTGCCAGCAGCACCGGGACTAGTATTTCAGATACGCAGTATTTT
V: TRBV7-3
size: -
J: TRBJ2-3
D: TRBD2

CDR3: CASSPPLAGGTDTQYF
DNA: TGTGCCAGCTCACCACCTCTAGCGGGGGGCACAGATACGCAGTATTTT
V: TRBV18
size: -
J: TRBJ2-3
D: TRBD2

CDR3: CASHSSGDMYEQFF
DNA: TGTGCCAGCCATTCCTCGGGAGACATGTATGAGCAGTTCTTC
V: TRBV27
size: few
J: TRBJ2-1
D: -

CDR3: CASGGTANTEAFF
DNA: TGTGCCAGCGGGGGGACAGCCAACACTGAAGCTTTCTTT
V: TRBV2
size: -
J: TRBJ1-1
D: TRBD1

CDR3: CASSFEGSSYEQYF
DNA: TGTGCCAGCAGCTTTGAGGGGAGCTCCTACGAGCAGTACTTC
V: TRBV5-4
size: -
J: TRBJ2-7
D: -

CDR3: CASSLPGSPGNTIYF
DNA: TGTGCCAGCAGCTTACCAGGGTCTCCGGGAAACACCATATATTTT
V: TRBV11-2
size: once
J: TRBJ1-3
D: -

CDR3: CASSRSGTSGSYEQYF
DNA: TGCGCCAGCAGCAGATCCGGGACTAGCGGGAGTTACGAGCAGTACTTC
V: TRBV5-1
size: -
J: TRBJ2-7
D: TRBD2

CDR3: CASSRGTSGGYNEQFF
DNA: TGTGCCAGCAGCCGAGGGACTAGCGGGGGCTACAATGAGCAGTTCTTC
V: TRBV11-3
size: -
J: TRBJ2-1
D: TRBD2

CDR3: CASSVAASGRAGPDTQYF
DNA: TGTGCCAGCAGCGTAGCTGCTAGCGGGAGGGCCGGTCCAGATACGCAGTATTTT
V: TRBV9
size: once
J: TRBJ2-3
D: TRBD2

CDR3: CASSRDRGQPQHF
DNA: TGTGCCAGCAGCAGGGATCGGGGTCAGCCCCAGCATTTT
V: TRBV6-5
size: -
J: TRBJ1-5
D: -

CDR3: CASSSAGVGEQYF
DNA: TGTGCCAGCAGTTCAGCGGGGGTAGGCGAGCAGTACTTC
V: TRBV6-5
size: medium-sized
J: TRBJ2-7
D: TRBD2

CDR3: CASSLEGQGPQPQHF
DNA: TGTGCCAGCAGCTTAGAGGGACAGGGGCCTCAGCCCCAGCATTTT
V: TRBV7-6
size: few
J: TRBJ1-5
D: TRBD1

CDR3: CASSGPYEQYF
DNA: TGTGCCAGCAGCGGTCCCTACGAGCAGTACTTC
V: TRBV3-1/TRBV3-2
size: few
J: TRBJ2-7
D: -

CDR3: CASSLWGANTEAFF
DNA: TGCGCCAGCAGCTTGTGGGGGGCGAACACTGAAGCTTTCTTT
V: TRBV5-1
size: -
J: TRBJ1-1
D: -

CDR3: CASSYSAQFPDTQYF
DNA: TGTGCCAGCAGTTACTCGGCTCAGTTCCCAGATACGCAGTATTTT
V: TRBV6-5
size: once
J: TRBJ2-3
D: -

CDR3: CASSPPGRGWDNEQFF
DNA: TGTGCCAGCTCACCACCGGGACGGGGCTGGGACAATGAGCAGTTCTTC
V: TRBV18
size: -
J: TRBJ2-1
D: -

CDR3: CASSTAGFYGYTF
DNA: TGTGCCAGTAGTACAGCTGGGTTCTATGGCTACACCTTC
V: TRBV19
size: -
J: TRBJ1-2
D: -